The present T cell receptor beta chain was sequenced within a study of tumor-infiltrating lymphocytes in primary liver carcinoma. A constant-region primer served to make TCR beta cDNA from about 500 ng total RNA. Three nested multiplex PCR rounds, a slightly modified ARM-PCR method, built the TCR beta libraries. TRBV1-TRBV30 forward primers paired with a C-beta reverse primer were used in the first two PCR rounds, which ran approximately 10 cycles each. TCRdb independently ran MiXCR on the multiplex PCR reads; one entry per CDR3 protein. The sample holds 40,000 to 45,000 distinct CDR3 sequences, roughly 73% seen once. CDR3 size: 12 residues. Germline values: CDR1 MDHEN, CDR2 SYDVKM. V shed 11 bases and J shed 4 bases, with 9 bases lying between them. Unsorted bulk tissue of about 17-32 mg yielded co-extracted RNA and DNA. Chronic HBV infection was present in the patients, who were treatment-naive.

The sequenced sample consisted of liver tumor tissue from sampling region 2. Subset described: tumor region T2, inferior pole. This chain links TRBV28 with TRBJ1-6, with D maybe TRBD1 (6 bases). The sequence came from a man in his forties with primary liver carcinoma and hepatitis B virus infection. CDR3 bases: TGTGCCGGAGGACAGTATAATTCACCCCTCCACTTT. Translated, it gives CAGGQYNSPLHF. Using reference TRBV28 and TRBJ1-6 for the parts outside the CDR3, the full variable domain is DVKVTQSSRYLVKRTGEKVFLECVQDMDHENMFWYRQDPGLGLRLIYFSYDVKMKEKGDIPEGYSVSREKKERFSLILESASTNQTSMYLCAGGQYNSPLHFGNGTRLTVT.